This T cell receptor beta chain was retrieved from a study of cytomegalovirus exposure and HLA in healthy donors. Whole-study results and caveats: The study carried out a later analysis of TCR beta sequences. It associated around 17,000 of them with specific HLA alleles at a false discovery rate of 0.05.

Researchers ran the PCR with 60 Vbeta and 13 Jbeta primers. Profiled with immunoSEQ multiplex PCR; TCRdb holds only in-frame clones, not every one. Among 50,000 to 55,000 clones listed, roughly 50% were seen once. The V gene's germline CDR1 is MNHEY and CDR2 SVGAGI. This CDR3 has 13 residues. Trimming took 5 bases from V and 3 from J, leaving 8 bases between them. Points on this clone: The target antigen is unknown.

This TCR derives from a human donor in good health. Sequencing was performed on PBMCs. V and J are TRBV6-5 and TRBJ1-5; D ambiguous. CDR3 in DNA: TGTGCCAGCAGTAGGACTTTCAATCAGCCCCAGCATTTT. Amino acids: CASSRTFNQPQHF.